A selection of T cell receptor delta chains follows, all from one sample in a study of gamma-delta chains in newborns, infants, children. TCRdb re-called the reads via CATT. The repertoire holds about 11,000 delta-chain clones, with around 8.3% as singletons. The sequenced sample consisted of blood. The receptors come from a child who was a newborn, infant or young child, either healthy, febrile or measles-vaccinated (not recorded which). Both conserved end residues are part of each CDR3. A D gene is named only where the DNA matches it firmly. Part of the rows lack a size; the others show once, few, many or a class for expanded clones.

cdr3_nt: TGTGCTCTTGGGGAAAAGCTAAGCTTTTCCTCCCCCGGCTACACCGATAAACTCATCTTT; cdr3_aa: CALGEKLSFSSPGYTDKLIF; cdr3_length: 20; v_call: TRDV1; clone_size: few; d_call: -; j_call: TRDJ1
cdr3_nt: TGTGCCTGTGACACCTGGGGAGCTTTGACAGCACAACTCTTCTTT; cdr3_aa: CACDTWGALTAQLFF; cdr3_length: 15; v_call: TRDV2; clone_size: medium-sized; d_call: -; j_call: TRDJ2
cdr3_nt: TGTGCCTGTGACACCCTACTGGGGGACTCCTGGGTCACCCGACAGATGTTTTTC; cdr3_aa: CACDTLLGDSWVTRQMFF; cdr3_length: 18; v_call: TRDV2; clone_size: -; d_call: TRDD3; j_call: TRDJ3
cdr3_nt: TGTGCCTGTGACACCGTACTGGGGGATACGCGAAGCTCCTGGGACACCCGACAGATGTTTTTC; cdr3_aa: CACDTVLGDTRSSWDTRQMFF; cdr3_length: 21; v_call: TRDV2; clone_size: -; d_call: TRDD3; j_call: TRDJ3
cdr3_nt: TGTGCCTGTGACACCCTGGGGGGTCAGAGCTCCTGGGACACCCGACAGATGTTTTTC; cdr3_aa: CACDTLGGQSSWDTRQMFF; cdr3_length: 19; v_call: TRDV2; clone_size: -; d_call: TRDD3; j_call: TRDJ3
cdr3_nt: TGTGCCTGTGACACCGTACTTGGGGGATACTCCTGGGACACCCGACAGATGTTTTTC; cdr3_aa: CACDTVLGGYSWDTRQMFF; cdr3_length: 19; v_call: TRDV2; clone_size: few; d_call: TRDD3; j_call: TRDJ3
cdr3_nt: TGTGCCTGTGACACCGCTGGGGGATACCGGAGCTCCTGGGACACCCGACAGATGTTTTTC; cdr3_aa: CACDTAGGYRSSWDTRQMFF; cdr3_length: 20; v_call: TRDV2; clone_size: -; d_call: TRDD3; j_call: TRDJ3
cdr3_nt: TGTGCCTGTGACACCTGGGGGTCGAGCTCCTGGGGCACCCGACAGATGTTTTTC; cdr3_aa: CACDTWGSSSWGTRQMFF; cdr3_length: 18; v_call: TRDV2; clone_size: -; d_call: -; j_call: TRDJ3
cdr3_nt: TGTGCCTGTGACACTCTACTGGGGGATGGGGGGTACACCGATAAACTCATCTTT; cdr3_aa: CACDTLLGDGGYTDKLIF; cdr3_length: 18; v_call: TRDV2; clone_size: few; d_call: TRDD3; j_call: TRDJ1
cdr3_nt: TGTGCCTGTGACACCGTACGTCTGGGGGATACCAGCTCCTGGGACACCCGACAGATGTTTTTC; cdr3_aa: CACDTVRLGDTSSWDTRQMFF; cdr3_length: 21; v_call: TRDV2; clone_size: -; d_call: TRDD3; j_call: TRDJ3
cdr3_nt: TGTGCCTGTGACACCGGGGGCCTTATTAGCTCCTGGGACACCCGACAGATGTTTTTC; cdr3_aa: CACDTGGLISSWDTRQMFF; cdr3_length: 19; v_call: TRDV2; clone_size: few; d_call: -; j_call: TRDJ3
cdr3_nt: TGTGCCTGTGACCCTGCTTCCTACTCGGGGATAAAAAGGGGTAAACTCATCTTT; cdr3_aa: CACDPASYSGIKRGKLIF; cdr3_length: 18; v_call: TRDV2; clone_size: -; d_call: -; j_call: TRDJ1
cdr3_nt: TGTGCTCTTGGGGACCCAATTCCTACCGTACTGGGGAAAATAAAACTCATCTTT; cdr3_aa: CALGDPIPTVLGKIKLIF; cdr3_length: 18; v_call: TRDV1; clone_size: few; d_call: -; j_call: TRDJ1
cdr3_nt: TGTGCCTGTGACAGCCTCGCGACTGGGGGATACTCAGGGTCCACCGATAAACTCATCTTT; cdr3_aa: CACDSLATGGYSGSTDKLIF; cdr3_length: 20; v_call: TRDV2; clone_size: few; d_call: TRDD3; j_call: TRDJ1
cdr3_nt: TGTGCCTGTGACGTACTGGGGGTTTACGATAAACTCATCTTT; cdr3_aa: CACDVLGVYDKLIF; cdr3_length: 14; v_call: TRDV2; clone_size: few; d_call: TRDD3; j_call: TRDJ1
cdr3_nt: TGTGCCTTTCATCTGGGGCCTTACACCGATAAACTCATCTTT; cdr3_aa: CAFHLGPYTDKLIF; cdr3_length: 14; v_call: TRDV3; clone_size: few; d_call: -; j_call: TRDJ1
cdr3_nt: TGTGCCTGTGACCCAGTACTGGGGGATACGCCCAGGGGTGATAAACTCATCTTT; cdr3_aa: CACDPVLGDTPRGDKLIF; cdr3_length: 18; v_call: TRDV2; clone_size: -; d_call: TRDD3; j_call: TRDJ1
cdr3_nt: TGTGCCTGTGACACTTGGGGGATACAGGGGCACTCCTGGGACACCCGACAGATGTTTTTC; cdr3_aa: CACDTWGIQGHSWDTRQMFF; cdr3_length: 20; v_call: TRDV2; clone_size: -; d_call: TRDD3; j_call: TRDJ3
cdr3_nt: TGTGCCTGTGACACTGTTGGTGACACCGCTGGATCCGATAAACTCATCTTT; cdr3_aa: CACDTVGDTAGSDKLIF; cdr3_length: 17; v_call: TRDV2; clone_size: few; d_call: -; j_call: TRDJ1
cdr3_nt: TGTGCCTGTGACCGAGTTCCGGGGGGCTCTTTGACAGCACAACTCTTCTTT; cdr3_aa: CACDRVPGGSLTAQLFF; cdr3_length: 17; v_call: TRDV2; clone_size: few; d_call: -; j_call: TRDJ2
cdr3_nt: TGTGCCTGTGACACCGTCGGGATACCTAACTCCTGGGACACCCGACAGATGTTTTTC; cdr3_aa: CACDTVGIPNSWDTRQMFF; cdr3_length: 19; v_call: TRDV2; clone_size: few; d_call: TRDD3; j_call: TRDJ3
cdr3_nt: TGTGCCTGTGACTTATTGGGGGATACTTCCTGGGACACCCGACAGATGTTTTTC; cdr3_aa: CACDLLGDTSWDTRQMFF; cdr3_length: 18; v_call: TRDV2; clone_size: medium-sized; d_call: TRDD3; j_call: TRDJ3
cdr3_nt: TGTGCTCTTGGGGACGACCACTTCCTACGCGACTGGGGGATACGTTATCGCGGAGGCACCGATAAACTCATCTTT; cdr3_aa: CALGDDHFLRDWGIRYRGGTDKLIF; cdr3_length: 25; v_call: TRDV1; clone_size: few; d_call: TRDD3; j_call: TRDJ1
cdr3_nt: TGTGCCTGTGACAGTACTGGGGGATACGACGGAACGCCCTGGGACACCCGACAGATGTTTTTC; cdr3_aa: CACDSTGGYDGTPWDTRQMFF; cdr3_length: 21; v_call: TRDV2; clone_size: few; d_call: TRDD3; j_call: TRDJ3
cdr3_nt: TGTGCTCTTGGGGACCTCCTCCTACCGGTTCGTATCTGGGGGATGTACACCGATAAACTCATCTTT; cdr3_aa: CALGDLLLPVRIWGMYTDKLIF; cdr3_length: 22; v_call: TRDV1; clone_size: few; d_call: TRDD3; j_call: TRDJ1
cdr3_nt: TGTGCCTGTGACACCGGCGGATACGCCACCTGGGACACCCGACAGATGTTTTTC; cdr3_aa: CACDTGGYATWDTRQMFF; cdr3_length: 18; v_call: TRDV2; clone_size: -; d_call: TRDD3; j_call: TRDJ3